One sample yielded the 16 T cell receptor beta chains listed below, sequenced in a study of blood T cell repertoires in COVID-19. Generated by immunoSEQ multiplex PCR, the TCRdb table keeps only in-frame clones and is missing some. The sample contains over 70,000 clones, around three quarters of which appear only once. Material for sequencing was peripheral blood. The receptors come from a human donor in a cohort sampled during active COVID-19.

This sequence joins TRBV18 and TRBJ2-7; TRBD2 is a possible D gene (5 bases). CDR1 is KGHSH, CDR2 LQKENI, per germline. CDR3 size: 19 residues. Trimming cost V 3 bases and J 0 bases, with 24 bases left between them. The chain's CDR3 is CASSPRPGIGGSSSYEQYF. CDR3 DNA sequence: TGTGCCAGCTCACCCCGGCCCGGGATCGGCGGGTCTAGCTCCTACGAGCAGTACTTC.

The chain links TRBV21-1 to TRBJ2-5; TRBD1, the D gene given by the table, was not confirmed from the DNA. TRBV21-1 is marked as a pseudogene. This CDR3 comprises 17 residues. The CDR3 coding sequence is TGTGCCAGCAGCAAACTCCCTGGGACAGGGAAGGGGGAGACCCAGTACTTC. This encodes CASSKLPGTGKGETQYF.

The chain couples TRBV28 to TRBJ1-3; perhaps TRBD1 as D (6 bases). This CDR3 comprises 17 residues. In germline, CDR1 is MDHEN, CDR2 SYDVKM. Trimming took off 7 bases at V and 0 bases at J, with 19 bases between the two ends. The CDR3 here is CASIPPGTTSSGNTIYF. The DNA for the CDR3 is TGTGCCAGCATTCCCCCCGGGACAACCAGCTCTGGAAACACCATATATTTT.

The chain recombines TRBV28 with TRBJ2-2, with TRBD1 identical over 9 bases. With 2 bases clipped from V and 4 bases from J, the junction kept 8 bases outside the gene matches. Germline V lookup: CDR1 MDHEN, CDR2 SYDVKM. CDR3 size: 17 residues. The CDR3 protein is CASSLGTGSVFTGELFF. The CDR3 coding sequence is TGTGCCAGCAGTTTAGGGACAGGGTCGGTTTTCACCGGGGAGCTGTTTTTT.

This clone occurred once. The rearrangement uses TRBV4-1 and TRBJ2-7; TRBD2 matches 12 bases. V was clipped by 4 bases and J by 7 bases; unmatched bases: 14. Germline V gene data show CDR1 as MGHRA and CDR2 as YSYEKL. The CDR3 has 17 amino acids. The CDR3 here is CASSLRSVLAGGAEQYF. CDR3 nucleotide sequence: TGCGCCAGCAGCCTCAGAAGCGTGCTAGCGGGAGGGGCGGAGCAGTACTTC.

J is TRBJ2-2 and V is TRBV18; a weak D match, TRBD1 (6 bases). The CDR3 is made up of 15 amino acids. V lost 3 bases to trimming and J lost 6 bases, with 14 bases between them. Germline V gene sequence: CDR1 KGHSH, CDR2 LQKENI. The CDR3 coding sequence is TGTGCCAGCTCACCCATGCGGCAGGGGTCCGGGGAGCTGTTTTTT. Translating gives CASSPMRQGSGELFF.

The chain couples TRBV6-4 to TRBJ2-1, with 10 nucleotides matching TRBD2. The junction had 3 bases not matched to a gene; V was cut back by 6 bases and J by 4 bases. This CDR3 comprises 14 residues. The germline gives CDR1 MRHNA, CDR2 SNTAGT. CDR3 DNA: TGTGCCAGCAGAGTACTAGCGGGGTACAATGAGCAGTTCTTC. This sequence encodes CASRVLAGYNEQFF.

The table lists this clone with a count of one. This chain links TRBV7-3 with TRBJ2-5; D possibly corresponds to TRBD2 (6 bases). The ends were cut back, 4 bases at V and 3 bases at J, with 15 bases in the middle. Per germline, CDR1 SGHTA and CDR2 FQGTGA. The CDR3 is made up of 15 amino acids. The CDR3 spells CASSWRGQGKETQYF. In nucleotides, the CDR3 is TGTGCCAGCAGCTGGAGGGGCCAGGGAAAAGAGACCCAGTACTTC.

The gene calls are TRBV7-3 and TRBJ2-6; D is unresolved. V was pared by 4 bases and J by 0 bases, with 7 bases between. Germline loops: CDR1 SGHTA, CDR2 FQGTGA. The CDR3 has 15 amino acids. The CDR3, as DNA: TGTGCCAGCAGCTCACCGGTCTCTGGGGCCAACGTCCTGACTTTC. Amino acid sequence: CASSSPVSGANVLTF.

The chain uses TRBV7-2 and TRBJ2-1, with 9 nucleotides matching TRBD2. Germline CDR1 is SGHTA and CDR2 is FQGNSA. The CDR3 spans 16 residues. V shed 3 bases and J 1 base; nucleotides not matched to a gene: 4. The CDR3 DNA reads as TGTGCCAGCAGCTTTGCGGGAGGGGGGTCCTACAATGAGCAGTTCTTC. Translating it yields CASSFAGGGSYNEQFF.

J is TRBJ2-1 and V is TRBV29-1; TRBD1 matches at 7 bases. V was clipped by 4 bases and J by 8 bases; unmatched bases: 2. Germline V gene data show CDR1 as SQVTM and CDR2 as ANQGSEA. The CDR3 contains 11 residues. CDR3 nucleotides: TGCAGCGTTGGGCAGGGGGATGAGCAGTTCTTC. It is translated as CSVGQGDEQFF.

This sequence joins TRBV15 and TRBJ2-3, with no clear D. Between the trimmed V and J ends, which lost 2 bases and 0 bases, there was a span of 3 bases. This CDR3 is built from 13 residues. Germline V lookup: CDR1 LNHNV, CDR2 YYDKDF (reference sequence). CDR3 loop: CATSRTSTDTQYF. The CDR3 nucleotides read TGTGCCACCAGCAGAACTAGCACAGATACGCAGTATTTT.

This chain links TRBV7-8 with TRBJ2-6, with TRBD1 matching 7 bases. This CDR3 spans 18 amino acids. Germline CDR1 reads SGHVS; CDR2 reads FQNEAQ. V was pared by 4 bases and J by 0 bases, with 9 bases of the junction left unmatched. The CDR3 here is CASSSGTVSSSGANVLTF. The CDR3 DNA reads TGTGCCAGCAGCTCAGGGACAGTAAGCTCCTCTGGGGCCAACGTCCTGACTTTC.

The J gene is TRBJ1-5, the V gene TRBV21-1; the table's D call, TRBD1, has no DNA check behind it. TRBV21-1 is a recognized pseudogene. This CDR3 is 15 amino acids long. CDR3: CASTRDRCKGQPQHF. DNA for the CDR3: TGTGCCAGCACCCGAGACAGATGTAAGGGTCAGCCCCAGCATTTT.

V and J are TRBV29-1 and TRBJ2-5; tentative D call: TRBD1 (6 bases). This CDR3 region has 17 residues. V was shortened by 6 bases and J by 2 bases, with 25 bases between the two germline ends. CDR1 SQVTM and CDR2 ANQGSEA come from the germline V gene. CDR3 protein: CSVPPRTATGTQETQYF. DNA for the CDR3: TGCAGCGTACCCCCCCGTACCGCGACCGGGACACAAGAGACCCAGTACTTC.

The chain joins TRBV18 to TRBJ2-7; TRBD1 is a possible D gene (5 bases). V shed 5 bases and J shed 2 bases, with 10 bases lying between them. The length of the CDR3 is 13 residues. Germline lookup yields CDR1 KGHSH and CDR2 LQKENI. CDR3 amino acids: CASSSQGAYEQYF. The CDR3 coding sequence is TGTGCCAGCTCATCGCAAGGGGCCTACGAGCAGTACTTC.